One sample yielded the 9 T cell receptor beta chains listed below, sequenced in a study of Ad26.COV2.S vaccination and SARS-CoV-2 variants. Sequencing used immunoSEQ multiplex PCR; TCRdb keeps in-frame clones, though not all of them. The sample includes approximately 400,000 clones, 92% of them seen just once. The material sequenced was peripheral blood, taken after recovery from COVID-19. The receptors were gathered from a human donor who had recovered from COVID-19.

This clone was found once. The chain is built from TRBV5-4 and TRBJ1-2, with 7 bases fitting TRBD1. CDR3 length: 15 amino acids. Germline CDR1 and CDR2: SGHNT and YYREEE (reference sequence). The trim removed 0 bases at V and 4 bases at J, leaving 6 bases unmatched. CDR3 DNA: TGTGCCAGCAGCTTGGCCGTCGACAGGGCCTATGGCTACACCTTC. Protein product: CASSLAVDRAYGYTF.

V and J are TRBV7-9 and TRBJ2-5; D might be TRBD2 (6 bases). Trimming pared 4 bases from V and 7 bases from J, leaving 13 bases between. Germline V lookup: CDR1 SEHNR, CDR2 FQNEAQ (reference sequence). This CDR3 is 13 amino acids long. The CDR3 region is CASSSVGGGTQYF. The CDR3 bases are TGTGCCAGCAGCTCCGTCGGGGGTGGGACCCAGTACTTC.

The chain combines TRBV4-1 with TRBJ2-2; a weak D match, TRBD1 (5 bases). With 3 bases removed from V and 4 bases from J, the gap between germline ends came to 15 bases. Looked up from germline, CDR1 is MGHRA and CDR2 is YSYEKL. The CDR3 totals 16 residues. The CDR3 loop reads CASSHARDRSTGELFF. CDR3 nucleotide sequence: TGCGCCAGCAGCCACGCCAGGGATAGAAGCACCGGGGAGCTGTTTTTT.

The V and J genes are TRBV6-2 or TRBV6-3 and TRBJ1-2; D not certain. Germline lookup yields CDR1 MNHEY and CDR2 SVGEGT. Trimming shortened V by 2 bases and J by 9 bases, and 10 bases separated the two germline ends. The CDR3 runs 12 residues. CDR3 region: CASSYVGGSYTF. The DNA for the CDR3 is TGTGCCAGCAGTTACGTCGGCGGCAGCTACACCTTC.

The chain links TRBV25-1 to TRBJ1-5; 9 nucleotides agree with TRBD1. CDR1 is MGHDK, CDR2 SYGVNS, per germline. CDR3 length: 14 amino acids. V trimming: 5 bases; J trimming: 4 bases; junction bases outside the gene matches: 3. CDR3 residues: CASSYGTGNQPQHF. The CDR3 region has the DNA TGTGCCAGCAGTTATGGGACAGGGAATCAGCCCCAGCATTTT.

The chain links TRBV5-1 to TRBJ1-3; TRBD1 might be the D (5 bases). Looked up from germline, CDR1 is SGHRS and CDR2 is YFSETQ. Deletions cut 4 bases from V and 4 bases from J, with 9 bases between. The CDR3 is made up of 13 amino acids. This chain's CDR3 is CASSPTVGNTIYF. CDR3 DNA: TGCGCCAGCAGCCCGACAGTCGGAAACACCATATATTTT.

The chain uses TRBV19 and TRBJ1-1, with 7 positions matching TRBD1. The CDR3 has 17 amino acids. CDR1 is LNHDA, CDR2 SQIVND, per germline (reference sequence). The V gene end was trimmed by 8 bases and the J gene end by 6 bases; junction bases not matched to a gene: 21. In DNA form, the CDR3 reads TGTGCCAGTCGGGAGGGACAGAACGTTTGGGCGTCGGCTGAAGCTTTCTTT. Protein sequence: CASREGQNVWASAEAFF.

The V and J genes are TRBV4-1 and TRBJ1-4; D is unresolved. Germline CDR1 is MGHRA and CDR2 is YSYEKL. Trimming took 2 bases from V and 8 from J, leaving 12 bases between them. The CDR3 consists of 14 residues. CDR3 nucleotide sequence: TGCGCCAGCAGCCAACTTCCCCAGTACGAAAAACTGTTTTTT. This sequence encodes CASSQLPQYEKLFF.

The CDR3: CASSYSKGQGYGYTF. CDR3 sequence (DNA): TGTGCCAGCAGTTACTCGAAGGGACAGGGGTATGGCTACACCTTC. The V and J genes are TRBV6-5 and TRBJ1-2; 10 bases fit TRBD1. Germline CDR1 reads MNHEY; CDR2 reads SVGAGI. The V segment lost 0 bases and the J segment 5 bases; nucleotides outside the gene matches: 3. The CDR3 contains 15 residues.